At least ten counts were recorded for the clone carrying this TCR beta chain. V dropped 4 bases and J dropped 1 base, with 12 bases sitting between them. Germline CDR1 DFQATT, CDR2 SNEGSKA (reference sequence). The CDR3 is 14 residues long. Preparing the TCRbeta library involved the use of unique molecular identifiers. TCRdb re-derived calls from the PCR reads in MiXCR, one entry per CDR3 protein. The sample has about 70,000 distinct CDR3 sequences, about a tenth seen once. This specimen belongs to a study of T-cell reconstitution after alpha-beta-depleted transplantation in children. This TCR came from a boy younger than 18 with acute myeloid leukemia, due to receive a stem cell transplant. The sample consisted of PBMCs, taken before TCRalphabeta/CD19-depleted stem cell transplant. This chain links TRBV20-1 with TRBJ2-3, with a tentative D call TRBD2 (6 bases). CDR3 sequence: CSATGLMGTDTQYF. The CDR3, as DNA: TGCAGTGCTACGGGACTTATGGGCACAGATACGCAGTATTTT.